This T cell receptor beta chain comes out of a study of spatial heterogeneity in lung cancer. Turning to the study itself: Any follow-up PBMC samples that were available went on to be sequenced, and the median time to follow-up was around 2 years after resection. Study-wide points: At tumor resection, ubiquitous expanded TCRs were detected in blood more often than later.

This sample's time point: blood at routine non-recurrence follow-up after resection. Tumor, nontumor lung or frozen PBMC supplied whole RNA that was sequenced unsorted. The CDR3 is made up of 13 amino acids. The germline CDR1 and CDR2 sequences are SGHVS and FNYEAQ. V shed 5 bases and J 8 bases; nucleotides not matched to a gene: 5. Turning to this clonotype: Its antigen remains unknown.

TCRdb used MiXCR to reprocess the 5' RACE reads, holding one entry per CDR3 protein. The sample lists about 43,000 distinct CDR3 sequences; 20% to 25% were seen once. The rearrangement joins TRBV7-6 to TRBJ2-1; 8 bases line up with TRBD1. The sequence was collected from a female donor with early-stage non-small cell lung cancer. Specimen: PBMCs, collected at follow-up. CDR3 in DNA: TGTGCCAGCAGCAACGACAGGGGCGATGAGCAGTTCTTC. The encoded protein is CASSNDRGDEQFF.